This T cell receptor beta chain derives from a study of shared clonotypes between healthy human individuals. This CDR3 spans 16 amino acids. In the CD4+ fraction, cells were divided into CD45RA+ naive and CD45RA-negative memory subsets. As regards this clone: Its antigen is still unknown.

Sequencing was performed with immunoSEQ multiplex PCR; in TCRdb, only in-frame clones are kept and a portion is missing. The top ten hold more than 9% of the sample, which has about 360,000 clones, roughly 80% seen once. The study, taken as a whole, reports: Clonotypes not shared had lower generation probabilities than those common to all four donors. The study's rarefaction showed incomplete sorted-subset sequencing despite large depth. Among donors, sharing of clonotypes was expected to be affected by sequencing depth.

The clonotype originates from a man between 25 and 39 years old in good health. This chain links TRBV12-1 with TRBJ2-1. TRBV12-1 is flagged as a pseudogene. Sequencing was performed on memory CD4+ T cells sorted from blood. Described subset: CD45RA-negative fraction. The CDR3 sequence: CASSFAGSHSYNEQFF. The CDR3 nucleotides are TGTGCCAGCAGCTTTGCAGGGTCTCACTCCTACAATGAGCAGTTCTTC.